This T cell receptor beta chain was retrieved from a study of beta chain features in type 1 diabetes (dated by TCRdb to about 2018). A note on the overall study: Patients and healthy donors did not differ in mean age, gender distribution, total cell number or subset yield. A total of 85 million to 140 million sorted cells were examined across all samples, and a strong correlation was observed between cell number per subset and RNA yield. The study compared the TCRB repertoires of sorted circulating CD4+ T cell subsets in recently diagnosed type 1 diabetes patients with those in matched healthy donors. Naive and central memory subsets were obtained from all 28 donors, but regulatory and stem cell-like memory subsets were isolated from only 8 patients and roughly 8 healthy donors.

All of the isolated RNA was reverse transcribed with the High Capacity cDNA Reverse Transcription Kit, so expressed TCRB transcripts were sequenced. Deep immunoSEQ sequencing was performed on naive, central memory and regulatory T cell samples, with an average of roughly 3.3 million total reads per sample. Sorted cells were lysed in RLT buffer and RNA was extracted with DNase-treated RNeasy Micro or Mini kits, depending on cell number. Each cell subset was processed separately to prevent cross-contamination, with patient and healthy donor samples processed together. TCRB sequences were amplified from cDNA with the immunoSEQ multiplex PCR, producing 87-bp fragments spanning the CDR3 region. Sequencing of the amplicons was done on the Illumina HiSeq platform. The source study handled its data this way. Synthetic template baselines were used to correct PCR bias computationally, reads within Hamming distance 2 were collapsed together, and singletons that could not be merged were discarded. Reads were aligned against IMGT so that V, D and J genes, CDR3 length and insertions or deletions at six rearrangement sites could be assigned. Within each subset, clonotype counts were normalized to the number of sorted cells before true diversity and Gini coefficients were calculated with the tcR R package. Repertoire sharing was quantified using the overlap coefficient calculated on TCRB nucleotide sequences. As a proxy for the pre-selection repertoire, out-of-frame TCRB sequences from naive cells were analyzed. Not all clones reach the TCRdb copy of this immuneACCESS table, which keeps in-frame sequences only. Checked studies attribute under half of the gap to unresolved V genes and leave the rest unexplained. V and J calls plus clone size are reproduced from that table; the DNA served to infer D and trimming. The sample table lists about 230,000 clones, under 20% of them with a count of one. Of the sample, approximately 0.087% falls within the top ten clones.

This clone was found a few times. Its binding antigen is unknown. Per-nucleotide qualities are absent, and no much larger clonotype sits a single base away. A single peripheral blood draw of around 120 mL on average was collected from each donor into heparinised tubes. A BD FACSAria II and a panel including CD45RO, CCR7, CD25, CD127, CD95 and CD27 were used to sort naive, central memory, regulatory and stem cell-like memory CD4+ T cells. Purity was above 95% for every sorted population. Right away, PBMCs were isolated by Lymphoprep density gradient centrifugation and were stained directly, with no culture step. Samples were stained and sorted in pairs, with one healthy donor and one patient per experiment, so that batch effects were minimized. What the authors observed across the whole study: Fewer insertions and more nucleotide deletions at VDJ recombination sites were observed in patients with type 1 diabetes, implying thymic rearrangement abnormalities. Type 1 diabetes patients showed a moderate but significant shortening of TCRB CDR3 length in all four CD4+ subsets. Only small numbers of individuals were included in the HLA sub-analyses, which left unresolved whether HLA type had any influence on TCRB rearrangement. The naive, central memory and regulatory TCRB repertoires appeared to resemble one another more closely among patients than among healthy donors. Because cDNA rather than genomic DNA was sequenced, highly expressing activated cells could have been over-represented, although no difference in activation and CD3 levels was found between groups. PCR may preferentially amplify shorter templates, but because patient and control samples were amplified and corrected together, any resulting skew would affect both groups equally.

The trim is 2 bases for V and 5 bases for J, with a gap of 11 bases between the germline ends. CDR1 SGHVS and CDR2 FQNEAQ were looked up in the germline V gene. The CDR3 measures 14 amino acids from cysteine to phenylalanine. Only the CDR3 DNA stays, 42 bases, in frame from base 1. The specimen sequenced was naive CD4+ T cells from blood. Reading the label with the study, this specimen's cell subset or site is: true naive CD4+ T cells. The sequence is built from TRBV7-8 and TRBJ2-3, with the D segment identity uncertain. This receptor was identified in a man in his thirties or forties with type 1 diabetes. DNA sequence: TGTGCCAGCAGCTTATTAAACGCAGGAGATACGCAGTATTTT. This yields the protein CASSLLNAGDTQYF.